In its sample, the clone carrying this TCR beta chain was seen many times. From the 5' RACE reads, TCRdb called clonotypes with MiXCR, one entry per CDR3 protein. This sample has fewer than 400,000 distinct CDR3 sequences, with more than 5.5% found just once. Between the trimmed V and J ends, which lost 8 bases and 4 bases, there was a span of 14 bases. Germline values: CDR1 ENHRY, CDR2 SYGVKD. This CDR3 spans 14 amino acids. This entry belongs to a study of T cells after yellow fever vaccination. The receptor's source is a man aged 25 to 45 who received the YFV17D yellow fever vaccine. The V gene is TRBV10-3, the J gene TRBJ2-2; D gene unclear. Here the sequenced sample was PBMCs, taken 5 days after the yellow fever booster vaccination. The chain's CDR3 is CAIRAELTTGELFF. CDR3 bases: TGTGCCATCCGAGCAGAGTTGACCACCGGGGAGCTGTTTTTT.